This entry lists 11 T cell receptor beta chains sequenced from one sample in a study of long-term antiretroviral therapy in people with HIV. Running of the v3.0 immunoSEQ assay took place at survey level. The assay was immunoSEQ multiplex PCR, and TCRdb's table has in-frame clones only and misses some. The sample shows 20,000 or so clones, around 81% of them seen only once. The input for sequencing was unsorted PBMCs, taken 2.9 years after starting antiretroviral therapy. The receptors were sampled from a woman in her 30s with HIV.

The chain's CDR3 is CAISERREETQYF. CDR3 nucleotides: TGTGCCATCAGTGAGCGCAGGGAAGAGACCCAGTACTTC. J is TRBJ2-5 and V is TRBV10-3; a weak D match, TRBD1 (5 bases). This CDR3 is built from 13 residues. Germline V lookup: CDR1 ENHRY, CDR2 SYGVKD. Trimming removed 2 bases from V and 3 bases from J, with 7 bases in between.

The V and J genes are TRBV5-1 and TRBJ2-3; D may be TRBD2 (6 bases). V lost 4 bases to trimming and J lost 8 bases, with 23 bases between them. The germline V gene encodes CDR1 SGHRS and CDR2 YFSETQ. This CDR3 is built from 16 residues. In DNA, the CDR3 is TGCGCCAGCAGCGACCAGGTGTCTGGGGGGTTTGGTACGCAGTATTTT. Translated, it gives CASSDQVSGGFGTQYF.

The V and J genes are TRBV15 and TRBJ2-2; 9 bases align to TRBD2. V lost 5 bases, J lost 1 base, and 8 bases stayed unmatched. Germline V gives CDR1 LNHNV, CDR2 YYDKDF (reference sequence). The CDR3 spans 17 residues. For the CDR3, the DNA is TGTGCCACCAGCGGGCTGCGGGGGGGCCTGAACACCGGGGAGCTGTTTTTT. This sequence encodes CATSGLRGGLNTGELFF.

This clone was recorded a few times. This rearrangement joins TRBV7-3 to TRBJ2-1; no firm D call. Germline lookup yields CDR1 SGHTA and CDR2 FQGTGA. Deletions cut 5 bases from V and 9 bases from J, with 14 bases between. CDR3 size: 13 residues. CDR3 protein: CASSPRHVVEQFF. The CDR3 DNA reads TGTGCCAGCAGCCCCAGGCACGTCGTTGAGCAGTTCTTC.

The genes are TRBV2 and TRBJ1-3; D gene uncertain. CDR3 length equals 13 residues. The V gene lost 9 bases and the J gene lost 0 bases, with 9 bases spanning the gap. CDR1 and CDR2 from the germline V gene are SNHLY and FYNNEI. The DNA of the CDR3 is TGTGCCAGTAAGATGAACTCTGGAAACACCATATATTTT. Translation gives CASKMNSGNTIYF.

The chain combines TRBV5-5 with TRBJ2-7, with a weak D call TRBD2 (6 bases). V was pared by 4 bases and J by 3 bases, with 17 bases between. The CDR3 is 15 amino acids. Germline CDR1 SGHKS, CDR2 YYEKEE (reference sequence). The CDR3: CASSGGFEELYEQYV. CDR3 nucleotide sequence: TGTGCCAGCAGCGGGGGGTTTGAAGAACTCTACGAGCAGTACGTC.

This clone has only a few counts. CDR3 protein: CASSLGEVGYGYTF. DNA of the CDR3: TGCGCCAGCAGCTTGGGGGAAGTGGGCTATGGCTACACCTTC. The chain uses TRBV5-1 and TRBJ1-2; D call uncertain. The CDR3 loop spans 14 amino acids. V was clipped by 0 bases and J by 4 bases, with 10 bases between them. Germline lookup yields CDR1 SGHRS and CDR2 YFSETQ.

The V and J genes are TRBV4-1 and TRBJ1-1, with D perhaps TRBD1 (6 bases). This CDR3 is built from 14 residues. Germline V CDR1 and CDR2: MGHRA, YSYEKL. V lost 4 bases to trimming and J lost 4 bases, with 13 bases between them. The DNA for the CDR3 is TGCGCCAGCAGCCCCAGGGGCTTTCTCACTGAAGCTTTCTTT. Translation: CASSPRGFLTEAFF.

This sequence joins TRBV9 and TRBJ1-2, with D unclear. The CDR3 totals 14 residues. V shed 6 bases and J shed 8 bases, with 20 bases lying between them. Germline lookup yields CDR1 SGDLS and CDR2 YYNGEE. CDR3 coding DNA: TGTGCCAGCACGGATGGGAATGATGATAAAGGCTACACCTTC. This encodes CASTDGNDDKGYTF.

The chain recombines TRBV6-6 with TRBJ2-5; no firm D call. The CDR3 length is 12 residues. V was pared by 2 bases and J by 4 bases, with 5 bases between. The germline V gene has CDR1 MNHNY and CDR2 SVGAGI (reference sequence). The CDR3 region is CASSYPPETQYF. The CDR3 DNA reads as TGTGCCAGCAGTTACCCCCCAGAGACCCAGTACTTC.

The J gene is TRBJ1-5, the V gene TRBV6-6, with TRBD1 identical over 9 bases. V gave up 7 bases and J gave up 6 bases; unmatched junction bases: 7. This CDR3 is 14 amino acids long. Germline assignment: CDR1 MNHNY and CDR2 SVGAGI (reference sequence). The CDR3 spells CASISGTGLQPQHF. The CDR3 DNA is TGTGCCAGCATTTCAGGGACAGGGCTTCAGCCCCAGCATTTT.